This T cell receptor (beta chain) was recorded in a study of T cells after yellow fever vaccination. V lost 6 bases to trimming and J lost 1 base, with 13 bases between them. This CDR3 has 15 amino acids. Germline CDR1 reads LGHDT; CDR2 reads YNNKEL (reference sequence). Synthesis of TCR cDNA relied on 5'RACE template switching, which attached a universal primer site and UMIs. Using its own MiXCR run on the 5' RACE reads, TCRdb lists one record per CDR3 protein. This table has about 430,000 distinct CDR3 sequences, around 19% appearing once. The gene calls are TRBV3-1 and TRBJ2-1; D could derive from TRBD1 or TRBD2 (5 bases each). The specimen was PBMCs, collected before the yellow fever booster vaccination. This TCR derives from a young man who received the YFV17D yellow fever vaccine. Written as DNA, the CDR3 is TGTGCCAGCAGTCTGTGGGGGATGTCCTACAATGAGCAGTTCTTC. This translates into CASSLWGMSYNEQFF.